This T cell receptor (beta chain) was profiled in a study of T cell changes during pregnancy in multiple sclerosis. Generated by immunoSEQ multiplex PCR, the TCRdb table keeps only in-frame clones and is missing some. This sample has roughly 110,000 clones, with 92% found just once. The CDR3 is made up of 18 amino acids. Between the trimmed V and J ends, which lost 0 bases and 1 base, there was a span of 17 bases. Germline V lookup: CDR1 SGHDT, CDR2 YYEEEE. V is TRBV5-6 and J is TRBJ1-3, with D possibly matching TRBD1 (5 bases). This TCR came from a female donor with multiple sclerosis, enrolled in a pregnancy study. This specimen was peripheral blood, taken in the third trimester of pregnancy. CDR3 sequence reads: CASSLEGQGRLSGNTIYF. In nucleotides, the CDR3 is TGTGCCAGCAGCTTGGAAGGTCAGGGTCGTCTTTCTGGAAACACCATATATTTT.